A single sample is the source of the 6 T cell receptor beta chains below, sequenced in a study of PD-1 blockade in mismatch repair-deficient tumors. Clones were sequenced by immunoSEQ multiplex PCR, and TCRdb holds only the in-frame ones, with some missing. This table has 76,000 or so clones, more than 80% appearing once. Sample: peripheral blood, taken 44 weeks after starting pembrolizumab. The receptors stem from an adult with mismatch repair-deficient cancer.

V and J are TRBV18 and TRBJ2-7; D not resolved. Germline V gives CDR1 KGHSH, CDR2 LQKENI. Trimming removed 6 bases at V and 6 bases at J, with 12 bases between. CDR3 length: 12 residues. The CDR3 is CASSSSRPEQYF. In nucleotides, the CDR3 is TGTGCCAGCTCCTCATCCCGACCCGAGCAGTACTTC.

The chain carries TRBV11-2 and TRBJ2-1; D is possibly TRBD2 (6 bases). The V gene lost 1 base and the J gene lost 0 bases, with 10 bases spanning the gap. This CDR3 contains 16 residues. The germline V gene has CDR1 SGHAT and CDR2 FQNNGV. CDR3 residues: CASSLAGSSSYNEQFF. CDR3 bases: TGTGCCAGCAGCTTAGCCGGGAGCTCCTCCTACAATGAGCAGTTCTTC.

In this sample, this clone turned up a few times. The chain uses TRBV4-1 and TRBJ2-3, with D hard to call. Germline CDR1 MGHRA, CDR2 YSYEKL. Trimming shortened V by 0 bases and J by 3 bases, and 4 bases separated the two germline ends. The CDR3 totals 13 residues. CDR3 DNA: TGCGCCAGCAGCCAAGATTCGACAGATACGCAGTATTTT. It is translated as CASSQDSTDTQYF.

V usage is TRBV27 and J usage is TRBJ1-2, with D possibly being TRBD1 (6 bases). The CDR3 sequence is 13 residues long. Per germline, CDR1 MNHEY and CDR2 SMNVEV (reference sequence). Trimming cost V 6 bases and J 9 bases, with 17 bases left between them. The CDR3 bases are TGTGCCAGCAGCCAGGGACAATTCCGGAGCTACACCTTC. It yields the protein CASSQGQFRSYTF.

The J gene is TRBJ1-1, the V gene TRBV5-8, with unresolved D. Trimming took 2 bases from V and 5 from J, leaving 10 bases between them. CDR3 length equals 13 residues. Per the germline V gene, CDR1 is SGHTS and CDR2 is YDEGEE. The CDR3 DNA follows: TGTGCCAGCAGCTTTCGTAGGGCTACTGAAGCTTTCTTT. It yields the protein CASSFRRATEAFF.

The chain employs TRBV6-6 and TRBJ2-3, with D possibly being TRBD1 (6 bases). The CDR3 consists of 15 residues. CDR1 is MNHNY, CDR2 SVGAGI, per germline (reference sequence). V lost 6 bases, J lost 0 bases, and 13 bases lay in between. CDR3 in DNA: TGTGCCAGCAGCCTCGGACAGCTTAGCACAGATACGCAGTATTTT. This encodes CASSLGQLSTDTQYF.